Listed here are 23 T cell receptor beta chains from one sample, sequenced in a study of beta chain features in type 1 diabetes (dated by TCRdb to the late 2010s). Library prep was done by the immunoSEQ multiplex PCR assay. All of the isolated RNA was reverse transcribed with the High Capacity cDNA Reverse Transcription Kit, so expressed TCRB transcripts were sequenced. TCRdb mirrors the immuneACCESS table, restricted to in-frame sequences. Some clones are absent from its copies; in checked studies, under half trace to an unresolved V gene, and the reason for the others is unknown. Across this sample there are over 700,000 clones, with roughly 16% seen only once. The ten most abundant clones make up around 0.02% of the sample. Specimen: naive CD4+ T cells from blood. The sample's cell subset or site label, decoded: true naive CD4+ T cells. All receptors come from a woman between 18 and 29 years old in good health.

This chain links TRBV6-1 with TRBJ2-5; 7 positions match TRBD1. The CDR3 is made up of 15 amino acids. The V gene's germline CDR1 is MNHNS and CDR2 SASEGT. V was pared by 2 bases and J by 5 bases, with 8 bases of the junction left unmatched. The CDR3 sequence: CASSESYRGRETQYF. The CDR3 DNA reads TGTGCCAGCAGTGAATCATACAGGGGCCGGGAGACCCAGTACTTC.

This clone was seen only a few times. The chain joins TRBV4-3 to TRBJ1-1; TRBD1 aligns across 9 bases. In germline, CDR1 is LGHNA, CDR2 YSLEER. V shed 1 base, J shed 3 bases, and the junction held 3 bases outside the gene matches. The CDR3 extends over 15 amino acids. CDR3 DNA: TGCGCCAGCAGCCAAGGAGACAGGGGGGACACTGAAGCTTTCTTT. As protein: CASSQGDRGDTEAFF.

V and J are TRBV10-3 and TRBJ1-2, with D perhaps TRBD1 (6 bases). The germline V gene has CDR1 ENHRY and CDR2 SYGVKD. The CDR3 loop spans 13 amino acids. Trimming cost V 6 bases and J 6 bases, with 14 bases left between them. The CDR3 loop is CAISGGAGDGYTF. Written as DNA, the CDR3 is TGTGCCATCAGCGGGGGCGCGGGTGATGGCTACACCTTC.

The V call is TRBV5-4, the J call TRBJ2-5; unclear D gene. The CDR3 covers 14 residues. V was clipped by 2 bases and J by 1 base, with 9 bases between them. Germline assignment: CDR1 SGHNT and CDR2 YYREEE (reference sequence). The CDR3 DNA reads as TGTGCCAGCAGCTTTCCGGAGTCCCAAGAGACCCAGTACTTC. Translation gives CASSFPESQETQYF.

The sample holds a few counts of this clone. The chain uses TRBV7-9 and TRBJ2-3, with D hard to call. This CDR3 spans 11 amino acids. In germline, CDR1 is SEHNR, CDR2 FQNEAQ (reference sequence). Trimming left V 3 bases short and J 8 bases short, with 6 bases between. The CDR3 bases are TGTGCCAGCAGCTTCAGTGTTACGCAGTATTTT. Translating gives CASSFSVTQYF.

The chain employs TRBV7-3 and TRBJ2-3, with TRBD2 identical over 9 bases. This CDR3 has 15 amino acids. The germline CDR1 and CDR2 sequences are SGHTA and FQGTGA. V was clipped by 2 bases and J by 3 bases; unmatched bases: 3. The CDR3 DNA is TGTGCCAGCAGCTTATTAGCGGGAGCAACAGATACGCAGTATTTT. It specifies CASSLLAGATDTQYF. Full variable domain (outside the CDR3, taken from reference TRBV7-3 and TRBJ2-3): GAGVSQTPSNKVTEKGKYVELRCDPISGHTALYWYRQSLGQGPEFLIYFQGTGAADDSGLPNDRFFAVRPEGSVSTLKIQRTERGDSAVYLCASSLLAGATDTQYFGPGTRLTVL.

The V and J genes are TRBV11-2 and TRBJ2-3; TRBD2 matches 10 bases. The CDR3 spans 17 residues. The V and J ends lost 5 bases and 3 bases, in that order; junction bases with no gene match: 11. The germline gives CDR1 SGHAT, CDR2 FQNNGV. This chain's CDR3 is CASSHLSGRRGTDTQYF. CDR3 DNA sequence: TGTGCCAGCAGCCACCTTAGCGGGAGGCGGGGAACAGATACGCAGTATTTT.

The V call is TRBV7-8, the J call TRBJ1-2; 7 bases map to TRBD1. The CDR3 runs to 13 residues. With 5 bases clipped from V and 3 bases from J, the junction kept 3 bases outside the gene matches. CDR1 and CDR2 (germline): SGHVS, FQNEAQ. The DNA for the CDR3 is TGTGCCAGCAGCCGTGGGACAGACTATGGCTACACCTTC. Translation gives CASSRGTDYGYTF.

The chain recombines TRBV4-1 with TRBJ1-2, with 10 positions matching TRBD1. Germline CDR1 reads MGHRA; CDR2 reads YSYEKL. The CDR3 is 15 amino acids. Germline trimming cut 0 bases from V and 4 bases from J; bases unmatched to any gene: 2. The DNA of the CDR3 is TGCGCCAGCAGCCAAGATCGGGACAGGGGCTATGGCTACACCTTC. Amino acid sequence: CASSQDRDRGYGYTF.

The V gene is TRBV9, the J gene TRBJ2-2; perhaps TRBD2 as D (7 bases). This CDR3 region has 16 residues. Trimming pared 4 bases from V and 2 bases from J, leaving 15 bases between. Per the germline V gene, CDR1 is SGDLS and CDR2 is YYNGEE. The CDR3 is CASSLISGTNTGELFF. The CDR3 DNA reads TGTGCCAGCAGCCTAATAAGCGGGACAAACACCGGGGAGCTGTTTTTT. Together with reference TRBV9 and TRBJ2-2, the CDR3 gives the full variable domain: DSGVTQTPKHLITATGQRVTLRCSPRSGDLSVYWYQQSLDQGLQFLIQYYNGEERAKGNILERFSAQQFPDLHSELNLSSLELGDSALYFCASSLISGTNTGELFFGEGSRLTVL.

V gene TRBV15 combines with J gene TRBJ2-7; D gene ambiguous. Germline V CDR1 and CDR2: LNHNV, YYDKDF (reference sequence). Trimming stripped 11 bases from V and 0 bases from J, with 11 bases between. The CDR3 loop spans 12 amino acids. CDR3 nucleotides: TGTGCCGCAACAGTCCACTCCTACGAGCAGTACTTC. Amino acid sequence: CAATVHSYEQYF.

The chain is built from TRBV28 and TRBJ1-5; 10 nucleotides agree with TRBD1. J was trimmed by 6 bases and V by 6 bases; bases with no gene match: 5. This CDR3 spans 14 amino acids. The V gene's germline CDR1 is MDHEN and CDR2 SYDVKM. CDR3 bases: TGTGCCAGCAGCGACAGGGGGCCTAGTCAGCCCCAGCATTTT. This translates into CASSDRGPSQPQHF.

This clone was picked up a small number of times. V and J are TRBV7-9 and TRBJ2-7; D not resolved. The CDR3 is 14 residues long. Trimming cost V 2 bases and J 2 bases, with 10 bases left between them. Germline V gives CDR1 SEHNR, CDR2 FQNEAQ (reference sequence). The CDR3 is CASSLRSPTYEQYF. CDR3 nucleotides: TGTGCCAGCAGCTTAAGGTCTCCTACCTACGAGCAGTACTTC.

The rearrangement joins TRBV29-1 to TRBJ2-7; D unresolved. Deletions cut 5 bases from V and 7 bases from J, with 18 bases between. This CDR3 is 13 amino acids long. Germline CDR1 is SQVTM and CDR2 is ANQGSEA. The CDR3, as DNA: TGCAGCGTTCAGAAACACGGAACCGGGGAGCAGTACTTC. This translates into CSVQKHGTGEQYF.

This clone has a handful of counts. The V call is TRBV7-2, the J call TRBJ2-1; TRBD2 matches 8 bases. The CDR3 is made up of 19 amino acids. Germline lookup yields CDR1 SGHTA and CDR2 FQGNSA. V shed 2 bases and J 4 bases; nucleotides not matched to a gene: 16. The DNA for the CDR3 is TGTGCCAGCAGCTTAACTCAACCAACCGGGACTAGAAGTTACAATGAGCAGTTCTTC. It specifies CASSLTQPTGTRSYNEQFF.

This clone came up a few times. V is TRBV4-2 and J is TRBJ1-4; tentative D call: TRBD1 (5 bases). Germline CDR1 is LGHNA and CDR2 is YNFKEQ. This CDR3 has 14 amino acids. V was trimmed by 4 bases and J by 7 bases, leaving 13 bases between them. CDR3: CASSRGGRGEKLFF. CDR3 DNA: TGTGCCAGCAGCCGGGGCGGGCGCGGTGAAAAACTGTTTTTT.

V usage is TRBV4-1 and J usage is TRBJ2-1, with 7 bases aligning to TRBD1. Germline-derived CDR1 and CDR2 are MGHRA and YSYEKL. V shed 4 bases and J 9 bases; nucleotides not matched to a gene: 15. The CDR3 runs to 16 residues. The CDR3 coding sequence is TGCGCCAGCAGCCGGACAGGTCGGATTGTTTTCGGTGAGCAGTTCTTC. This translates into CASSRTGRIVFGEQFF.

V and J are TRBV7-2 and TRBJ1-2; 9 bases align to TRBD1. Losses at the gene ends were 3 bases for V and 8 bases for J; bases not matched to a gene: 4. Germline loops: CDR1 SGHTA, CDR2 FQGNSA. The CDR3 runs to 13 residues. The CDR3 DNA follows: TGTGCCAGCAGCTTCGGGACAGGGCTAGGCTACACCTTC. Encoded protein: CASSFGTGLGYTF.

The gene calls are TRBV10-3 and TRBJ2-1; D is uncertain. The germline V gene has CDR1 ENHRY and CDR2 SYGVKD. CDR3 length equals 12 residues. V was trimmed by 4 bases and J by 5 bases, leaving 6 bases between them. The CDR3 reads CAISVSHNEQFF. In DNA, the CDR3 is TGTGCCATCAGTGTCTCACACAATGAGCAGTTCTTC.

V and J are TRBV6-1 and TRBJ2-7, with D tentatively TRBD1 or TRBD2 (5 bases each). The germline V and J ends were trimmed by 3 bases and 2 bases, with 29 bases remaining between them. Germline CDR1 MNHNS, CDR2 SASEGT. The CDR3 runs to 20 residues. The CDR3 here is CASSEFSRTGRVSSAYEQYF. In DNA, the CDR3 is TGTGCCAGCAGTGAGTTCTCGAGGACGGGGCGTGTTTCCTCAGCCTACGAGCAGTACTTC.

The V call is TRBV19, the J call TRBJ2-2; D might be TRBD1 (6 bases). V was cut by 6 bases and J by 6 bases, with 14 bases left in between. Germline-derived CDR1 and CDR2 are LNHDA and SQIVND (reference sequence). This CDR3 spans 14 amino acids. The CDR3 DNA sequence: TGTGCCAGTAGAAACAGGGAAGGATCCGGGGAGCTGTTTTTT. Translation gives CASRNREGSGELFF.

This clone was seen a few times. CDR3 sequence: CSAGGRHNEQFF. DNA of the CDR3: TGCAGCGCGGGCGGCCGGCATAATGAGCAGTTCTTC. This rearrangement joins TRBV29-1 to TRBJ2-1, with D uncertain. V lost 7 bases to trimming and J lost 7 bases, with 14 bases between them. In germline, CDR1 is SQVTM, CDR2 ANQGSEA. The length of the CDR3 is 12 residues.

In its sample, this clone was seen a few times. V gene TRBV13 combines with J gene TRBJ2-5, with 8 bases matching TRBD1. Germline lookup yields CDR1 PRHDT and CDR2 FYEKMQ (reference sequence). The CDR3 extends over 13 amino acids. V lost 5 bases and J lost 4; bases outside the gene matches: 3. In DNA form, the CDR3 reads TGTGCCAGCAGCGACAGGGGACGAGAGACCCAGTACTTC. It encodes CASSDRGRETQYF.